These 23 T cell receptor beta chains were sequenced from one sample in a study of T cells after yellow fever vaccination. TCRdb recomputed calls from the 5' RACE reads with MiXCR, one row per CDR3 protein. The data contain roughly 160,000 distinct CDR3 sequences, 5.5% to 7.5% of them singletons. Sequenced here: CD4+ T cells sorted from PBMCs, sampled about 5 days after the first yellow fever vaccination. The receptors here all came from a man younger than 35 who received the YFV17D yellow fever vaccine.

V and J are TRBV5-1 and TRBJ2-7; 9 positions match TRBD1. Per the germline V gene, CDR1 is SGHRS and CDR2 is YFSETQ. V lost 2 bases, J lost 6 bases, and 6 bases stayed unmatched. This CDR3 contains 14 residues. CDR3 bases: TGCGCCAGCAGCTTAGGACAGGGGAACCGCGAGCAGTACGTC. This translates into CASSLGQGNREQYV.

This clonotype came up many times. The rearrangement uses TRBV20-1 and TRBJ2-2; D possibly corresponds to TRBD2 (5 bases). The V and J ends lost 3 bases and 6 bases respectively, with 20 bases between them. This CDR3 contains 16 residues. The germline V gene has CDR1 DFQATT and CDR2 SNEGSKA (reference sequence). CDR3 sequence (DNA): TGCAGTGCTAGTCCCTGGGGAGCCCCAGGTTCCGGGGAGCTGTTTTTT. Its translation is CSASPWGAPGSGELFF.

This clonotype was observed a few times. One end of the junction does not line up with germline, which may come from a read error. This chain links TRBV7-9 with TRBJ1-1; no clear D gene. The CDR3 is made up of 13 amino acids. Germline CDR1 and CDR2: SEHNR and FQNEAQ (reference sequence). CDR3 region: CASSPRPQWWSIF. The CDR3 coding sequence is TGTGCCAGCAGCCCAAGGCCCCAGTGGTGGTCGATCTTT.

The table lists this clonotype with a count of one. This may stem from a read error, because a much larger clone lies one nucleotide away. This rearrangement joins TRBV25-1 to TRBJ2-7; D perhaps matches TRBD2 (5 bases). The germline CDR1 and CDR2 sequences are MGHDK and SYGVNS. Trimming removed 9 bases at V and 3 bases at J, with 15 bases between. This CDR3 region has 13 residues. Here the CDR3 DNA reads TGTGCCAGAAGTAGGAGGTTTCGCTACGAGCAGTACTTC. Translating gives CARSRRFRYEQYF.

This clonotype was seen a handful of times. The chain employs TRBV12-3 or TRBV12-4 and TRBJ1-5; D not resolved. The V end was cut by 3 bases, the J end by 7 bases, with 13 bases between. CDR3 length: 14 amino acids. CDR3 bases: TGTGCCAGCAGTTTTTCGGGAAGTGGGCAGCCCCAGCATTTT. It is translated as CASSFSGSGQPQHF.

This clonotype was seen many times. V usage is TRBV7-3 and J usage is TRBJ1-1; D unclear. In germline, CDR1 is SGHTA, CDR2 FQGTGA. The CDR3 runs 16 residues. Trimming shortened V by 1 base and J by 0 bases, and 12 bases separated the two germline ends. The CDR3 loop reads CASSLIAGEVNTEAFF. The CDR3 coding sequence is TGTGCCAGCAGCTTAATCGCGGGTGAGGTGAACACTGAAGCTTTCTTT.

Many counts were recorded for this clonotype. CDR3: CASSRVTGDTQYF. CDR3 nucleotides: TGCGCCAGCAGCCGAGTGACAGGGGATACGCAGTATTTT. The rearrangement links TRBV4-3 to TRBJ2-3; 7 nucleotides match TRBD1. In germline, CDR1 is LGHNA, CDR2 YSLEER. The V gene end was trimmed by 4 bases and the J gene end by 6 bases; junction bases not matched to a gene: 4. This CDR3 spans 13 amino acids.

This clonotype was seen repeatedly, ten times or more. This chain links TRBV5-1 with TRBJ2-1; D gene unclear. CDR1 and CDR2 from the germline V gene are SGHRS and YFSETQ. The CDR3 covers 15 residues. V was cut by 6 bases and J by 5 bases, with 18 bases left in between. CDR3 DNA sequence: TGCGCCAGCAAGCCCCTTGGTGGGAATGACAATGAGCAGTTCTTC. Its translation is CASKPLGGNDNEQFF.

At least ten counts were recorded for this clonotype. The chain combines TRBV20-1 with TRBJ2-5; the D gene is possibly TRBD1 (8 bases). The CDR3 has 12 residues. The germline V and J ends were trimmed by 6 bases and 4 bases, with 12 bases remaining between them. Germline V lookup: CDR1 DFQATT, CDR2 SNEGSKA (reference sequence). Written as DNA, the CDR3 is TGCAGTGCCCACAGGGGGGGAGAGACCCAGTACTTC. Its translation is CSAHRGGETQYF.

V is TRBV29-1 and J is TRBJ1-2, with D possibly TRBD1 on 5 matching bases. Germline CDR1 reads SQVTM; CDR2 reads ANQGSEA. V dropped 1 base and J dropped 8 bases, with 17 bases sitting between them. This CDR3 has 14 amino acids. The CDR3 sequence: CSVEGRGQTRGYTF. In nucleotides, the CDR3 is TGCAGCGTTGAAGGTCGGGGCCAAACTAGGGGCTACACCTTC.

The rearrangement joins TRBV5-4 to TRBJ2-3; TRBD2 agrees at 7 bases. The CDR3 contains 16 residues. The junction had 9 bases not matched to a gene; V was cut back by 4 bases and J by 1 base. Germline CDR1 is SGHNT and CDR2 is YYREEE (reference sequence). CDR3 nucleotides: TGTGCCAGCAGCAATCCCATAGCGGGCCGCACAGATACGCAGTATTTT. Amino acids: CASSNPIAGRTDTQYF.

This clonotype was observed many times. CDR3: CASSLSFQGKLFF. CDR3 nucleotides: TGTGCCAGCAGCTTAAGTTTCCAAGGAAAACTGTTTTTT. This chain joins TRBV7-2 and TRBJ1-4, with D hard to call. V shed 2 bases and J shed 10 bases, with 11 bases lying between them. The CDR3 has 13 residues. Per germline, CDR1 SGHTA and CDR2 FQGNSA.

This clonotype was seen at least ten times. This chain connects TRBV7-9 to TRBJ2-2; D is undetermined. Per germline, CDR1 SEHNR and CDR2 FQNEAQ (reference sequence). CDR3 length equals 11 residues. V was shortened by 5 bases and J by 10 bases, with 8 bases between the two germline ends. The CDR3 region is CASSIYQELFF. Written as DNA, the CDR3 is TGTGCCAGCAGCATCTACCAGGAGCTGTTTTTT.

The chain carries TRBV5-1 and TRBJ2-6, with a tentative D call TRBD2 (5 bases). V was pared by 1 base and J by 4 bases, with 9 bases between. In germline, CDR1 is SGHRS, CDR2 YFSETQ. This CDR3 has 15 residues. The CDR3 DNA follows: TGCGCCAGCAGCTTGACGGGGAGCGGGGCCAACGTCCTGACTTTC. It is translated as CASSLTGSGANVLTF.

This clonotype came up many times. The chain has TRBV25-1 and TRBJ1-5; TRBD1 matches at 12 bases. The CDR3 extends over 16 amino acids. Germline assignment: CDR1 MGHDK and CDR2 SYGVNS. J was trimmed by 5 bases and V by 3 bases; bases with no gene match: 5. CDR3 bases: TGTGCCAGCAGTGACCCGGGACAGGGGGCTGATCAGCCCCAGCATTTT. Protein sequence: CASSDPGQGADQPQHF. Full variable domain (outside the CDR3, taken from reference TRBV25-1 and TRBJ1-5): EADIYQTPRYLVIGTGKKITLECSQTMGHDKMYWYQQDPGMELHLIHYSYGVNSTEKGDLSSESTVSRIRTEHFPLTLESARPSHTSQYLCASSDPGQGADQPQHFGDGTRLSIL.

This clonotype was observed many times. The rearrangement uses TRBV19 and TRBJ2-1; 9 nucleotides match TRBD2. Germline CDR1 and CDR2: LNHDA and SQIVND (reference sequence). The CDR3 is 14 amino acids. V was clipped by 10 bases and J by 8 bases; unmatched bases: 12. CDR3 in amino acids: CATFGGGASDEQFF. CDR3 coding DNA: TGTGCCACCTTCGGCGGGGGGGCCTCGGATGAGCAGTTCTTC.

This clonotype has a count of ten or more. The chain links TRBV7-2 to TRBJ2-5; a possible D gene is TRBD2 (5 bases). This CDR3 is 13 amino acids long. The germline V and J ends were trimmed by 4 bases and 5 bases, with 11 bases remaining between them. CDR1 is SGHTA and CDR2 is FQGNSA in the germline V gene. The CDR3 sequence: CASSSTGLETQYF. The CDR3 DNA reads as TGTGCCAGCAGCTCCACGGGATTGGAGACCCAGTACTTC. The full variable domain, rest sourced from reference TRBV7-2 and TRBJ2-5, is GAGVSQSPSNKVTEKGKDVELRCDPISGHTALYWYRQSLGQGLEFLIYFQGNSAPDKSGLPSDRFSAERTGGSVSTLTIQRTQQEDSAVYLCASSSTGLETQYFGPGTRLLVL.

This clonotype was seen many times. The chain has TRBV4-3 and TRBJ2-3, with 9 nucleotides matching TRBD1. CDR1 LGHNA and CDR2 YSLEER come from the germline V gene. Trimming cost V 4 bases and J 4 bases; bases outside gene matches: 3. The CDR3 spans 14 residues. CDR3 DNA: TGCGCCAGCAGCCCAGGGACAGGGCCAGATACGCAGTATTTT. Protein sequence: CASSPGTGPDTQYF.

V and J are TRBV3-1 and TRBJ2-1; 7 bases fit TRBD2. The CDR3 runs 17 residues. The germline V gene has CDR1 LGHDT and CDR2 YNNKEL (reference sequence). V was clipped by 3 bases and J by 0 bases; unmatched bases: 8. The CDR3 loop reads CASSQATSVSSYNEQFF. CDR3 bases: TGTGCCAGCAGCCAGGCTACTAGCGTCAGCTCCTACAATGAGCAGTTCTTC.

A note on this clonotype: A much larger clonotype is one base distant, so this may be a read error. J is TRBJ2-2 and V is TRBV9; maybe TRBD2 (7 bases). This CDR3 is built from 16 residues. Per germline, CDR1 SGDLS and CDR2 YYNGEE. CDR3 region: CTSSDDFAGATGELFF. As DNA, the CDR3 is TGTACCAGCAGCGACGACTTTGCGGGGGCGACCGGGGAGCTGTTTTTT.

The chain employs TRBV6-5 and TRBJ1-5; no firm D call. This CDR3 is 14 amino acids long. V lost 7 bases, J lost 4 bases, and 14 bases lay in between. Germline V gene sequence: CDR1 MNHEY, CDR2 SVGAGI. This chain's CDR3 is CASTSLGRNQPQHF. DNA for the CDR3: TGTGCCAGCACCTCATTAGGGAGGAATCAGCCCCAGCATTTT.

This clonotype was found once. The rearrangement links TRBV5-6 to TRBJ2-7; D perhaps matches TRBD2 (5 bases). Germline V gene sequence: CDR1 SGHDT, CDR2 YYEEEE. V lost 3 bases and J 6 bases, leaving 13 bases between the germline ends. The CDR3 sequence is 13 residues long. CDR3 in amino acids: CASSSGIFCEQYV. CDR3 nucleotide sequence: TGTGCCAGCAGCTCCGGGATCTTCTGCGAGCAGTACGTC.

The sample holds many counts of this clonotype. V is TRBV6-5 and J is TRBJ1-1, with D unclear. Looked up from germline, CDR1 is MNHEY and CDR2 is SVGAGI. The CDR3 is made up of 11 amino acids. Trimming left V 8 bases short and J 5 bases short, with 9 bases between. The CDR3 reads CASLSGTEAFF. The CDR3 DNA sequence: TGTGCCAGCCTATCGGGTACTGAAGCTTTCTTT.